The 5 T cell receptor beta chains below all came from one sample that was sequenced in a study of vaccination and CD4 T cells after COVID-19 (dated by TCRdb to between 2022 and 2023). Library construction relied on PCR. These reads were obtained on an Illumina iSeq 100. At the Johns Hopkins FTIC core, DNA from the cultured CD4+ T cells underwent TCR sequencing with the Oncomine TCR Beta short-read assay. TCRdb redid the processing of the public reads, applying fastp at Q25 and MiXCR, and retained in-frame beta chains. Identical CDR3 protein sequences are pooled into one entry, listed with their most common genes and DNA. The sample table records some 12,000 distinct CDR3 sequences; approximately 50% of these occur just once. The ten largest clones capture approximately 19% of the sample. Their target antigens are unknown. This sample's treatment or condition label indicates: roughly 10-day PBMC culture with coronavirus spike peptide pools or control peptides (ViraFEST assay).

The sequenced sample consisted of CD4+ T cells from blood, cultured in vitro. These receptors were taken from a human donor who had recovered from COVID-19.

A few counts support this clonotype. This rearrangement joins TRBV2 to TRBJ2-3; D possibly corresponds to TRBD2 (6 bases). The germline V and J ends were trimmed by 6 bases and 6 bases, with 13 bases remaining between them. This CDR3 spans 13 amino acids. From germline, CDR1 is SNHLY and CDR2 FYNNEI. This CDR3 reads CASREGLIDTQYF. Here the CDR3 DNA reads TGTGCCAGCAGGGAGGGGCTCATCGATACGCAGTATTTT.

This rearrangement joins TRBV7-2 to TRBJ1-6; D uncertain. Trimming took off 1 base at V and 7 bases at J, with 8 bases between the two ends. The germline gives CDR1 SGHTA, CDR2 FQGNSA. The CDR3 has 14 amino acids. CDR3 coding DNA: TGTGCCAGCAGCTTAGTGCCCAGAAATTCACCCCTCCACTTT. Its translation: CASSLVPRNSPLHF.

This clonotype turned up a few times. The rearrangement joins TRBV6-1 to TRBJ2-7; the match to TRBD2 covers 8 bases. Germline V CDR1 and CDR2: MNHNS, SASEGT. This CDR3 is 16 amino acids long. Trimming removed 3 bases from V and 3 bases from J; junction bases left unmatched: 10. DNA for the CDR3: TGTGCCAGCAGTGATTGGGGGCTAGCGGGTATCTACGAGCAGTACTTC. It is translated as CASSDWGLAGIYEQYF.

The CDR3 region has the DNA TGCGCCAGCAGCGATGGTCCATCGGGCAGAAACTATGGCTACACCTTC. Translating gives CASSDGPSGRNYGYTF. This sequence joins TRBV5-1 and TRBJ1-2; D is undetermined. The CDR3 consists of 16 residues. V lost 4 bases, J lost 2 bases, and 18 bases lay in between. CDR1 is SGHRS, CDR2 YFSETQ, per germline.

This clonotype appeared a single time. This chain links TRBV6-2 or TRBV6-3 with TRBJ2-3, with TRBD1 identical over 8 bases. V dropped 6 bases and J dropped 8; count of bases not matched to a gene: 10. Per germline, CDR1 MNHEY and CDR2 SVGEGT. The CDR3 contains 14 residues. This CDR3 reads CASSRTGFTGTQYF. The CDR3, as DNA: TGTGCCAGCAGCCGGACAGGGTTCACCGGTACGCAGTATTTT.